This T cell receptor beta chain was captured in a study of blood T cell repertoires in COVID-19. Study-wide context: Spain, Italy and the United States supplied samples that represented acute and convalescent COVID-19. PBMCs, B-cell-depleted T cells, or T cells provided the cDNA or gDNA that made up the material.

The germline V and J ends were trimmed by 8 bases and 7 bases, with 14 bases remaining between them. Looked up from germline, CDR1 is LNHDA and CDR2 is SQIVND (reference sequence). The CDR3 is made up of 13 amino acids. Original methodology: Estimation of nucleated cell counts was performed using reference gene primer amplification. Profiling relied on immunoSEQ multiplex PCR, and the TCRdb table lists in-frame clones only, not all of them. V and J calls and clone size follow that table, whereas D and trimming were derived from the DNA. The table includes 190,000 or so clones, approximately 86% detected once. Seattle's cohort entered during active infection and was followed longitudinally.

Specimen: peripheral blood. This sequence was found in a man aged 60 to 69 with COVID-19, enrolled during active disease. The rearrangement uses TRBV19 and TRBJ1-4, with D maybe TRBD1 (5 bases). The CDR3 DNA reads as TGTGCCAGTCGGCAGGGTTGGGGTGAAAAACTGTTTTTT. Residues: CASRQGWGEKLFF.